This T cell receptor beta chain comes out of a study of CD4 T cells in relation to SARS-CoV-2 and coronaviruses. Regarding the study as a whole: No crossreactivity against non-spike viral proteins was tested here. Memory recall responses, not primary responses primed in culture, are what the assay detects.

As to this clone: What it recognizes is unknown.

Produced via immunoSEQ multiplex PCR; TCRdb's table is partial and in-frame only. In the table there are some 65,000 clones, more than 75% of which are singletons. Germline V gives CDR1 MDHEN, CDR2 SYDVKM. The CDR3 length is 18 residues. Trimming shortened V by 4 bases and J by 8 bases, and 24 bases separated the two germline ends. Unexposed donor CD4+ T cells date from 2011-2018, before the COVID-19 pandemic. The chain recombines TRBV28 with TRBJ1-6; weak D call: TRBD1 (6 bases). The origin of this receptor is a human donor in good health. The specimen sequenced was memory CD4+ T cells from PBMCs. The CDR3 DNA reads TGTGCCAGCAGTTCTCCAGGGAGGGGACGAGGGGGAGATTCACCCCTCCACTTT. The encoded protein is CASSSPGRGRGGDSPLHF.